The present T cell receptor (beta chain) was sequenced within a study of PD-L1 blockade in urothelial cancer. Libraries were prepared by immunoSEQ multiplex PCR; TCRdb keeps only in-frame clonotypes and omits some of them. The profile shows 65,000 to 85,000 clones, around 93% of them singletons. Germline loops: CDR1 SGDLS, CDR2 YYNGEE. The CDR3 sequence is 15 residues long. V was cut by 3 bases and J by 3 bases, with 13 bases left in between. This clone was detected once. Time point described: peripheral blood 6 weeks after treatment start. The clonotype originates from a woman aged 80 or older with urothelial cancer. The sample in question was PBMCs, obtained around atezolizumab (anti-PD-L1) treatment. The chain has TRBV9 and TRBJ1-5; D ambiguous. CDR3 residues: CASSASGNSNQPQHF. CDR3 nucleotide sequence: TGTGCCAGCAGCGCCTCCGGGAACTCCAATCAGCCCCAGCATTTT.